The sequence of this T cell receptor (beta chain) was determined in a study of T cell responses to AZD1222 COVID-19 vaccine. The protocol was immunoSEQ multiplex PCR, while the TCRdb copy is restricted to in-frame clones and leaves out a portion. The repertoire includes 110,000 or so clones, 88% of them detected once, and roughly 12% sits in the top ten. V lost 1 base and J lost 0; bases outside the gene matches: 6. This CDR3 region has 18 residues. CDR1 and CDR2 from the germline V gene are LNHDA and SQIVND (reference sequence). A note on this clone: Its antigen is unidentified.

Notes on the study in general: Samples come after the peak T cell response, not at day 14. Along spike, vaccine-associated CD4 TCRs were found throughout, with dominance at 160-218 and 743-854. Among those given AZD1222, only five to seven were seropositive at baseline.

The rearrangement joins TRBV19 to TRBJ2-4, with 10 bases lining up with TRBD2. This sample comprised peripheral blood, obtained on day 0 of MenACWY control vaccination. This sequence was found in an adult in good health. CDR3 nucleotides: TGTGCCAGTAGTATAGGTTGGACTAGCGGTTTAGCCAAAAACATTCAGTACTTC. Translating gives CASSIGWTSGLAKNIQYF.